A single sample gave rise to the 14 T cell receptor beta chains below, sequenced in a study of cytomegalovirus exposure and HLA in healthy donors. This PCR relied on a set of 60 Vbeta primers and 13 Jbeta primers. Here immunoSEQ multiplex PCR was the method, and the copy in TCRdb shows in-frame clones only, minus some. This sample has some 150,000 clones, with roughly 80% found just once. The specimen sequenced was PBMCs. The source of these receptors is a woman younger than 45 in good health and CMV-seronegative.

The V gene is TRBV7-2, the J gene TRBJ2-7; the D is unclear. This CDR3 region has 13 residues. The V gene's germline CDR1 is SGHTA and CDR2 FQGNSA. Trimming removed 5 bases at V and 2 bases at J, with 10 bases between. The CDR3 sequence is CASSPPRAYEQYF. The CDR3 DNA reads TGTGCCAGCAGCCCCCCGAGAGCCTACGAGCAGTACTTC.

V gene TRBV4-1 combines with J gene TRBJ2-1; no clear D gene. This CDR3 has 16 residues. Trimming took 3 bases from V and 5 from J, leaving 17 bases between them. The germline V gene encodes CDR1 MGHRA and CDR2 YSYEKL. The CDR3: CASSQPRLKTHNEQFF. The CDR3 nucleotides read TGCGCCAGCAGCCAGCCTAGGCTTAAAACCCACAATGAGCAGTTCTTC.

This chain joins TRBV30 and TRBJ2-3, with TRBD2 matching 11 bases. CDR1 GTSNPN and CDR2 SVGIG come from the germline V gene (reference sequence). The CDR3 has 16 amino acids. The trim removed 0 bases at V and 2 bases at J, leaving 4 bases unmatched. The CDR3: CAWSVRLAGNTDTQYF. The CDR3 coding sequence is TGTGCCTGGAGTGTACGACTAGCGGGGAACACAGATACGCAGTATTTT.

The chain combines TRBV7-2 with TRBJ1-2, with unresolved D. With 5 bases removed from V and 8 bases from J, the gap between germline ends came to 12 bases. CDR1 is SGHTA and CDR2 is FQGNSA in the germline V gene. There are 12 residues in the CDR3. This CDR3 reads CASSGEVWGYTF. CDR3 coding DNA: TGTGCCAGCAGCGGAGAGGTATGGGGCTACACCTTC. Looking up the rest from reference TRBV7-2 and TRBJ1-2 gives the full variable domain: GAGVSQSPSNKVTEKGKDVELRCDPISGHTALYWYRQSLGQGLEFLIYFQGNSAPDKSGLPSDRFSAERTGGSVSTLTIQRTQQEDSAVYLCASSGEVWGYTFGSGTRLTVV.

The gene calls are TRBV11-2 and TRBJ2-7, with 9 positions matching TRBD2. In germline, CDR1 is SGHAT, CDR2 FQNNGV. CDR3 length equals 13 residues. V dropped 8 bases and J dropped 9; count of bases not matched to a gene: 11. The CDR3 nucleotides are TGTGCCAGCCAGCGGTGGCGGGAGGGCCTGCAGTACTTC. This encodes CASQRWREGLQYF.

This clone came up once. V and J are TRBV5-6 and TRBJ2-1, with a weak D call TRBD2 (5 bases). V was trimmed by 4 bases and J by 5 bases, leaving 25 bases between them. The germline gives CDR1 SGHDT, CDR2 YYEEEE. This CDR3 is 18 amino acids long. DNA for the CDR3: TGTGCCAGCAGCCCCCTATCGGCGGGCGGCTGGTCGGACAATGAGCAGTTCTTC. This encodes CASSPLSAGGWSDNEQFF.

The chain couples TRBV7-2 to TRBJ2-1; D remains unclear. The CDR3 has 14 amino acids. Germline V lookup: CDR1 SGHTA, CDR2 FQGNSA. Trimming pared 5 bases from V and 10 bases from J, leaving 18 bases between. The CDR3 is CASSTTPGFGEQFF. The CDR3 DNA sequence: TGTGCCAGCAGCACGACCCCCGGGTTTGGGGAGCAGTTCTTC.

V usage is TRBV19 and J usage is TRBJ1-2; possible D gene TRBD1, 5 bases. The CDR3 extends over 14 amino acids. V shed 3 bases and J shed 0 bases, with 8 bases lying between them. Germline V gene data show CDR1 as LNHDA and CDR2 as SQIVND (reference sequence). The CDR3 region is CASSIQGTNYGYTF. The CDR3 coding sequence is TGTGCCAGTAGTATCCAGGGTACTAACTATGGCTACACCTTC.

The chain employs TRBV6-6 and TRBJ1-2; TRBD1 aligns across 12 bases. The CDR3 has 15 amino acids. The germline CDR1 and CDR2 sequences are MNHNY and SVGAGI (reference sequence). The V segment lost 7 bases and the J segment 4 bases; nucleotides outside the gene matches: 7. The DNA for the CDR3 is TGTGCCAGCACACCGGGACAGGGGGCTGGCTATGGCTACACCTTC. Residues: CASTPGQGAGYGYTF.

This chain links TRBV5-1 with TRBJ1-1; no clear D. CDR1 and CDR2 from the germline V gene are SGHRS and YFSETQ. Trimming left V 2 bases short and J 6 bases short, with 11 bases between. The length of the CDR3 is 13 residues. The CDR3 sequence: CASSFDGSAEAFF. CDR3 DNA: TGCGCCAGCAGCTTTGACGGGTCCGCTGAAGCTTTCTTT.

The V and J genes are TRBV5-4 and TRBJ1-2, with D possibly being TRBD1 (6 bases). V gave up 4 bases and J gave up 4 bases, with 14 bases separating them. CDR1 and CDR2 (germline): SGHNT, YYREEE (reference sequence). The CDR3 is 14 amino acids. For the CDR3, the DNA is TGTGCCAGCAGCACAGGGTTGGTGGGCTATGGCTACACCTTC. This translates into CASSTGLVGYGYTF. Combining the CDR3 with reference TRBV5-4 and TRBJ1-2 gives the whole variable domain ETGVTQSPTHLIKTRGQQVTLRCSSQSGHNTVSWYQQALGQGPQFIFQYYREEENGRGNFPPRFSGLQFPNYSSELNVNALELDDSALYLCASSTGLVGYGYTFGSGTRLTVV.

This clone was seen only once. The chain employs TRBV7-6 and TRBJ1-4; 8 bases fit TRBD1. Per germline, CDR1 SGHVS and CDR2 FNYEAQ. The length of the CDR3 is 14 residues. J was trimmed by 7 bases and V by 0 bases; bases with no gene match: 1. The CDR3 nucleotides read TGTGCCAGCAGCTTAGCCGGGACAGGTGAAAAACTGTTTTTT. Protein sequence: CASSLAGTGEKLFF.

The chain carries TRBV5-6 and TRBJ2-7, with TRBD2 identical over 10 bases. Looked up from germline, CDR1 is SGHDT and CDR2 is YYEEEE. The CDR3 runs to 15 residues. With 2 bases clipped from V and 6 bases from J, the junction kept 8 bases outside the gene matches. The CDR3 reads CASSFRPAGGGEQYF. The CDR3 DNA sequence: TGTGCCAGCAGCTTTCGCCCAGCGGGGGGGGGCGAGCAGTACTTC.

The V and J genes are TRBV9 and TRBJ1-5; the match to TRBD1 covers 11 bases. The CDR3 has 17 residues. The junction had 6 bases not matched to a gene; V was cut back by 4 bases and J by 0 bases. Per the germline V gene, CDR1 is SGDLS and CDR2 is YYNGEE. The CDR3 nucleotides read TGTGCCAGCAGCCCGGGACAGGGGGAAGGTAGCAATCAGCCCCAGCATTTT. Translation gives CASSPGQGEGSNQPQHF. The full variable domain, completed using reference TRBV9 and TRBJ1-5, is DSGVTQTPKHLITATGQRVTLRCSPRSGDLSVYWYQQSLDQGLQFLIQYYNGEERAKGNILERFSAQQFPDLHSELNLSSLELGDSALYFCASSPGQGEGSNQPQHFGDGTRLSIL.